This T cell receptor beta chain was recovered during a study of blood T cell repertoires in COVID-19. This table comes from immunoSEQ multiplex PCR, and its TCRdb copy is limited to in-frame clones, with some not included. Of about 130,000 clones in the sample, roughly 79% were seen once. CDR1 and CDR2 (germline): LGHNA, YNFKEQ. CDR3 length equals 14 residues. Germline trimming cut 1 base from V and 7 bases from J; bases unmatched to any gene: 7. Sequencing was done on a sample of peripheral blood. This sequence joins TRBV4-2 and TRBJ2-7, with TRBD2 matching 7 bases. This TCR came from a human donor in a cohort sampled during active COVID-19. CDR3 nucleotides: TGTGCCAGCAGCCAAGGGGGGGGAGAAGGGGAGCAGTACTTC. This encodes CASSQGGGEGEQYF.